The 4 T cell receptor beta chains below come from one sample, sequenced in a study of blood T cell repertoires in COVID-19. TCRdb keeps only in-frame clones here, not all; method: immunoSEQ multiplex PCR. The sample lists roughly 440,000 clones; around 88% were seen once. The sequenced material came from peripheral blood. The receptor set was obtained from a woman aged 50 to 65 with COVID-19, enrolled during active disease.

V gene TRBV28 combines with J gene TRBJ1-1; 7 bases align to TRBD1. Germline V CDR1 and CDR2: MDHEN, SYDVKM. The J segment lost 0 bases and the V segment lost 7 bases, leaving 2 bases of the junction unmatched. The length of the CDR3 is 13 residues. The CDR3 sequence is CASNQGVNTEAFF. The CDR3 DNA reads TGTGCCAGCAATCAGGGGGTGAACACTGAAGCTTTCTTT.

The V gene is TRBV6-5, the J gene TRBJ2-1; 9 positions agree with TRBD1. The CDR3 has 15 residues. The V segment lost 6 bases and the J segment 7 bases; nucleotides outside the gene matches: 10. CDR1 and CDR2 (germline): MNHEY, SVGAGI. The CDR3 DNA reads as TGTGCCAGCAGCCGGGGGGACAGGGACACGAATGAGCAGTTCTTC. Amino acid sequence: CASSRGDRDTNEQFF.

As DNA, the CDR3 is TGTGCCTGGAGTGTACTTACAGGGGGTACCGGGGAGCTGTTTTTT. Translation: CAWSVLTGGTGELFF. V and J are TRBV30 and TRBJ2-2, with 8 positions matching TRBD1. The CDR3 is 15 amino acids. The germline V gene encodes CDR1 GTSNPN and CDR2 SVGIG (reference sequence). The J segment lost 5 bases and the V segment lost 0 bases, leaving 5 bases of the junction unmatched.

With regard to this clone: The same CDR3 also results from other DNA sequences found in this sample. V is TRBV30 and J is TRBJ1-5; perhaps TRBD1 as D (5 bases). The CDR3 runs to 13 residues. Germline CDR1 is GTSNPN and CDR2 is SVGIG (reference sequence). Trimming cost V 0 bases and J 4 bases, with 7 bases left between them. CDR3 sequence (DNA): TGTGCCTGGAGTGTCTCAGGGAATCAGCCCCAGCATTTT. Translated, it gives CAWSVSGNQPQHF.